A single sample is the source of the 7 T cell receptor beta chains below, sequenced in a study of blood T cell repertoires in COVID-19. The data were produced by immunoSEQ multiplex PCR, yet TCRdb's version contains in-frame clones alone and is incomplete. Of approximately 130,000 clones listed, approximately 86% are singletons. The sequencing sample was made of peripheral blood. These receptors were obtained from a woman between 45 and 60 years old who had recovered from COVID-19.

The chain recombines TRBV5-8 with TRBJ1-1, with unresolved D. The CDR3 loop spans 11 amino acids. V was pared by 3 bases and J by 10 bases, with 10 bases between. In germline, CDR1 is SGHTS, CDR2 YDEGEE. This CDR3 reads CASSWELRAFF. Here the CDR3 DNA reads TGTGCCAGCAGCTGGGAGCTTAGAGCTTTCTTT.

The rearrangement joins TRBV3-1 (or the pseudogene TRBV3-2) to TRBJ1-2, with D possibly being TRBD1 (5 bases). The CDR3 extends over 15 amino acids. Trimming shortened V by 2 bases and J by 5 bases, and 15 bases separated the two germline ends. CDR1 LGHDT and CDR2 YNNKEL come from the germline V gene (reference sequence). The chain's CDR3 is CASSQSSGLRYGYTF. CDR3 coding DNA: TGTGCCAGCAGCCAATCTTCGGGACTCCGGTATGGCTACACCTTC.

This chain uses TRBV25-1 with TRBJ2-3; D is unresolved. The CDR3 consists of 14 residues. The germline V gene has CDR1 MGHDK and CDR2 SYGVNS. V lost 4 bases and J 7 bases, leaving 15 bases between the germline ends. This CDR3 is CASSVTGDSNTQYF. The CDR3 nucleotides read TGTGCCAGCAGTGTGACCGGAGACTCCAATACGCAGTATTTT.

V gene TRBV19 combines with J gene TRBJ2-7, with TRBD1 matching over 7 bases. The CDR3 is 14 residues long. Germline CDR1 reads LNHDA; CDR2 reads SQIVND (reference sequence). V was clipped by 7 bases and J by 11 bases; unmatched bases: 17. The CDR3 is CASNAYRGEGPKYF. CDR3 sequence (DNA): TGTGCCAGTAACGCCTACAGGGGAGAGGGCCCGAAGTACTTC.

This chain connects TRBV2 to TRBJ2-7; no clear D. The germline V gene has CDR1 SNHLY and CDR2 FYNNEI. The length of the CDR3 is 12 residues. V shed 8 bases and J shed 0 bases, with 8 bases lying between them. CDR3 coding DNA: TGTGCCAGCCGTGGAGACTCCTACGAGCAGTACTTC. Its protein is CASRGDSYEQYF.

The CDR3 sequence is CASSGEPQGDNEQFF. The CDR3 DNA is TGTGCCAGCAGTGGAGAACCTCAGGGGGACAATGAGCAGTTCTTC. The chain couples TRBV2 to TRBJ2-1; TRBD1 matches at 7 bases. Germline CDR1 and CDR2: SNHLY and FYNNEI. There are 15 residues in the CDR3. V trimming: 4 bases; J trimming: 5 bases; junction bases outside the gene matches: 8.

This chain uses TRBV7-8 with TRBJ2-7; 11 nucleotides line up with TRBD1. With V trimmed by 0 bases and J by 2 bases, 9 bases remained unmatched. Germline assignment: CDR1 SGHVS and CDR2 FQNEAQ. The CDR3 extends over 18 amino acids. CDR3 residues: CASSLAKQPGQGAYEQYF. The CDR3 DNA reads TGTGCCAGCAGCTTAGCGAAGCAACCGGGACAGGGGGCCTACGAGCAGTACTTC.